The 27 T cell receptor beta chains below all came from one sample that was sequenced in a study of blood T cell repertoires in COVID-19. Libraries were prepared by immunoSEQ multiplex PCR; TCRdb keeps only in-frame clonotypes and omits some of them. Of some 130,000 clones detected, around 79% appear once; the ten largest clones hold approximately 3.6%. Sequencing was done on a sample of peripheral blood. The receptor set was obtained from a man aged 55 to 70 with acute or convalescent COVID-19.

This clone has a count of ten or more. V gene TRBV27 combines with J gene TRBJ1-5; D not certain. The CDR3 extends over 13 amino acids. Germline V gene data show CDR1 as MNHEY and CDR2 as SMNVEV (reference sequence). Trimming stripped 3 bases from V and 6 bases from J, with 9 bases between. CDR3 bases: TGTGCCAGCAGTTTCGGGCGGGGTCAGCCCCAGCATTTT. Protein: CASSFGRGQPQHF.

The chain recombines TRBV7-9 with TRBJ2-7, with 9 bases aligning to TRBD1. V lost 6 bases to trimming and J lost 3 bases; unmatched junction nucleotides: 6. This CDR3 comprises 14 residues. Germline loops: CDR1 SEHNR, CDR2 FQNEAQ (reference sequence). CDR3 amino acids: CASRRTGDNYEQYF. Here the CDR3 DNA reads TGTGCCAGCAGGAGGACAGGGGACAACTACGAGCAGTACTTC.

For the CDR3, the DNA is TGTGCCTGGAGTGTAGGACTAGCGGGAGGTAGCGAGCAGTACTTC. It encodes CAWSVGLAGGSEQYF. This chain joins TRBV30 and TRBJ2-7; the match to TRBD2 covers 14 bases. V trimming: 0 bases; J trimming: 6 bases; junction bases outside the gene matches: 4. Per the germline V gene, CDR1 is GTSNPN and CDR2 is SVGIG (reference sequence). The CDR3 is 15 amino acids. Combining the CDR3 with reference TRBV30 and TRBJ2-7 gives the whole variable domain SQTIHQWPATLVQPVGSPLSLECTVEGTSNPNLYWYRQAAGRGLQLLFYSVGIGQISSEVPQNLSASRPQDRQFILSSKKLLLSDSGFYLCAWSVGLAGGSEQYFGPGTRLTVT.

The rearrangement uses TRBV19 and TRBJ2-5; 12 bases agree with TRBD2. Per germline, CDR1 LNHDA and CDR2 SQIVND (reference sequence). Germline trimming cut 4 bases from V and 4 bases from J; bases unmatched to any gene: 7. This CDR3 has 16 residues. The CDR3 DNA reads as TGTGCCAGTAGTAATCCCCGACTAGCGGGAGCAGAGACCCAGTACTTC. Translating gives CASSNPRLAGAETQYF.

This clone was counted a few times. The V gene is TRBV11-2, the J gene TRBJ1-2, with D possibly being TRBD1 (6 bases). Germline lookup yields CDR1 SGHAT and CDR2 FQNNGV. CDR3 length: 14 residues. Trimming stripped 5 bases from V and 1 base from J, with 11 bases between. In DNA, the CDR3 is TGTGCCAGCAGCCCGCAGGGGAATAACTATGGCTACACCTTC. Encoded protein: CASSPQGNNYGYTF. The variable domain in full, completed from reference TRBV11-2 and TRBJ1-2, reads EAGVAQSPRYKIIEKRQSVAFWCNPISGHATLYWYQQILGQGPKLLIQFQNNGVVDDSQLPKDRFSAERLKGVDSTLKIQPAKLEDSAVYLCASSPQGNNYGYTFGSGTRLTVV.

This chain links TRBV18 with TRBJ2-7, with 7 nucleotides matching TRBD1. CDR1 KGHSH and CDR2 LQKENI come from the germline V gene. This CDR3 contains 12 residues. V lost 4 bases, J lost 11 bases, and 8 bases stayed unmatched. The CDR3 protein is CASSHPTGDKYF. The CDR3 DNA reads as TGTGCCAGCTCACACCCTACAGGGGATAAGTACTTC.

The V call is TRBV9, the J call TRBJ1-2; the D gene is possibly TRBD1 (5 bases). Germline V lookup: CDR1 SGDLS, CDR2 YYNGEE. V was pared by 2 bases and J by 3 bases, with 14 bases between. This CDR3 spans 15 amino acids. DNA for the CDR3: TGTGCCAGCAGCGTCACCGACAGACCCCACTATGGCTACACCTTC. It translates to CASSVTDRPHYGYTF.

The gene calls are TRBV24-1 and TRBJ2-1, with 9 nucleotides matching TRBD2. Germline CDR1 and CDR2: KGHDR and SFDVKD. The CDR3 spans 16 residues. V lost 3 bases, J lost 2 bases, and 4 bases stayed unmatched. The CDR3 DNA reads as TGTGCCACCAGTGATATAGCGGGAGAGCCCTACAATGAGCAGTTCTTC. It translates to CATSDIAGEPYNEQFF.

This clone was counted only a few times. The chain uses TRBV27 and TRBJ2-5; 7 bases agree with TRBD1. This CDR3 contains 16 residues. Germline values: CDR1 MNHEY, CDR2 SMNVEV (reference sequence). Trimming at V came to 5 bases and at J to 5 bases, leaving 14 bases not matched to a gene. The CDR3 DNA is TGTGCCAGCAGTCCTCGGGTCCTTACAGGGGTGGAGACCCAGTACTTC. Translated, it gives CASSPRVLTGVETQYF.

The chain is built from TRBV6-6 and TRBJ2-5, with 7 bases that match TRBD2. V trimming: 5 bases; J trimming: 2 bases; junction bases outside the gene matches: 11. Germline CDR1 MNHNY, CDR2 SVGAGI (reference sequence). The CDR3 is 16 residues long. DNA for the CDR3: TGTGCCAGCAGTCCCCCGGGGGGAGGTGGGCAAGAGACCCAGTACTTC. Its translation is CASSPPGGGGQETQYF.

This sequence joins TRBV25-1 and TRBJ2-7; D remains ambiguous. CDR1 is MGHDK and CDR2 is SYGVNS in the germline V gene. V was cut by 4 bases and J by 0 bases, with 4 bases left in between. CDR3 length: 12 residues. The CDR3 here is CASSVSSYEQYF. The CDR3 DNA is TGTGCCAGCAGTGTCAGCTCCTACGAGCAGTACTTC.

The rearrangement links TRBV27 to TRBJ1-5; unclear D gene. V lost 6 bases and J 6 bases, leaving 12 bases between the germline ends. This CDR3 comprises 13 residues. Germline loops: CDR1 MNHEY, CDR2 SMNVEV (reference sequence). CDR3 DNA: TGTGCCAGCAGCATCAGGATTTCTCAGCCCCAGCATTTT. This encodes CASSIRISQPQHF.

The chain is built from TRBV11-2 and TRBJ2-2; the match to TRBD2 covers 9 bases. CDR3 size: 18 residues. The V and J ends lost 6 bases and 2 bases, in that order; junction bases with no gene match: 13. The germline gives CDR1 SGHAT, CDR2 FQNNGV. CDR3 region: CASSAYPLAGRNTGELFF. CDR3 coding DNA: TGTGCCAGCAGTGCCTACCCTCTAGCGGGAAGAAACACCGGGGAGCTGTTTTTT.

The CDR3 region has the DNA TGTGCCAGCAGCCCAGAGGGAGGCACCTTCCAAGAGACCCAGTACTTC. It yields the protein CASSPEGGTFQETQYF. This chain joins TRBV4-2 and TRBJ2-5, with D possibly being TRBD2 (6 bases). The germline gives CDR1 LGHNA, CDR2 YNFKEQ. The CDR3 covers 16 residues. The V end lost 4 bases, the J end lost 1 base, and 16 bases lay between the germline ends.

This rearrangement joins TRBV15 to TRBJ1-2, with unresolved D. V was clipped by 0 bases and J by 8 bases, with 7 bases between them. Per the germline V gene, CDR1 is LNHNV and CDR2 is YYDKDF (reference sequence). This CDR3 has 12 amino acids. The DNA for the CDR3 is TGTGCCACCAGCAGAGATTACACAGGCTACACCTTC. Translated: CATSRDYTGYTF.

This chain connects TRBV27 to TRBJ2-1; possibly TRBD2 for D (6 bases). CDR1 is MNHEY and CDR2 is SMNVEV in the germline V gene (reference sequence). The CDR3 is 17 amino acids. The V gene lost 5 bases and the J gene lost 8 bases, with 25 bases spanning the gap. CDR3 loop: CASSTAVNSGLVYEQFF. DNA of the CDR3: TGTGCCAGCAGTACCGCCGTGAATAGCGGACTTGTCTATGAGCAGTTCTTC.

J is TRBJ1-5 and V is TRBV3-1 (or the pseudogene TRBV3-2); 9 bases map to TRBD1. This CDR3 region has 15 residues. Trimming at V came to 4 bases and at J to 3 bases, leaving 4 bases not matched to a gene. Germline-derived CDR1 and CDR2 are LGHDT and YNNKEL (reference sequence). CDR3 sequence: CASSLGTGNNQPQHF. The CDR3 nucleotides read TGTGCCAGCAGCCTAGGGACAGGGAACAATCAGCCCCAGCATTTT.

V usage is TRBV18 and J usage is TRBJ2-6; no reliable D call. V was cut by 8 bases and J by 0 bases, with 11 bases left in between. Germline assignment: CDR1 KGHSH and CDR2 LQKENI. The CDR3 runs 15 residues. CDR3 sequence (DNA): TGTGCCAGCCTTTTATCGGGCTCTGGGGCCAACGTCCTGACTTTC. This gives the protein CASLLSGSGANVLTF.

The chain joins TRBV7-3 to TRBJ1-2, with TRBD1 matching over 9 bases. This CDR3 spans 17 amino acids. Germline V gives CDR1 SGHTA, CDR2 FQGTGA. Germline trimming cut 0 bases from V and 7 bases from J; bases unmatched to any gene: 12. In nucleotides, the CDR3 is TGTGCCAGCAGCTTAACCGGGACAGGGAAGAATGGAGGTGGCTACACCTTC. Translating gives CASSLTGTGKNGGGYTF.

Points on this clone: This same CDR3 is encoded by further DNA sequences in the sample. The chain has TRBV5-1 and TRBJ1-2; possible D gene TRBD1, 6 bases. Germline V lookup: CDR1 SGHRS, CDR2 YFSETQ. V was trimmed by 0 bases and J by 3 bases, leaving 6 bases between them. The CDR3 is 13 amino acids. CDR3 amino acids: CASSLDRDYGYTF. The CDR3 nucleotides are TGCGCCAGCAGCTTGGACAGGGACTATGGCTACACCTTC.

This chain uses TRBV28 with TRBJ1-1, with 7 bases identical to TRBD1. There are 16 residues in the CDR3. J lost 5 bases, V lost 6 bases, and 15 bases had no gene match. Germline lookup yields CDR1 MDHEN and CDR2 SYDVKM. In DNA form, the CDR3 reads TGTGCCAGCAGCCTACCGGGACAGTTTGGCGGTACTGAAGCTTTCTTT. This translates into CASSLPGQFGGTEAFF. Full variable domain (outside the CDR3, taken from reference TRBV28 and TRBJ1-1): DVKVTQSSRYLVKRTGEKVFLECVQDMDHENMFWYRQDPGLGLRLIYFSYDVKMKEKGDIPEGYSVSREKKERFSLILESASTNQTSMYLCASSLPGQFGGTEAFFGQGTRLTVV.

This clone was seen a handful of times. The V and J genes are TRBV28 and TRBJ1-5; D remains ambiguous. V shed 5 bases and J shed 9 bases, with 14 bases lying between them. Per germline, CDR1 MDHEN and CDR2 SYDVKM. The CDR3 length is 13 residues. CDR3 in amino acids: CASSTQPTVPQHF. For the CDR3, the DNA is TGTGCCAGCAGTACCCAACCAACGGTGCCCCAGCATTTT.

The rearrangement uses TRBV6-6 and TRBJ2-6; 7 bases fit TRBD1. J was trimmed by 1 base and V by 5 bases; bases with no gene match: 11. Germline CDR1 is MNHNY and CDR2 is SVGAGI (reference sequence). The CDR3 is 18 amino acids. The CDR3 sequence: CASSPDKGAWSGANVLTF. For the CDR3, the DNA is TGTGCCAGCAGTCCGGACAAGGGGGCTTGGTCTGGGGCCAACGTCCTGACTTTC.

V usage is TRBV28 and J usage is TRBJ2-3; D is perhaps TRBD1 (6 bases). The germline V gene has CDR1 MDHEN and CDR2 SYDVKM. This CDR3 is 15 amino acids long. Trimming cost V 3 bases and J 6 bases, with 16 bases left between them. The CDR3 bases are TGTGCCAGCAGTTTGGTGGGTAGGGGGACGGATACGCAGTATTTT. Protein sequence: CASSLVGRGTDTQYF.

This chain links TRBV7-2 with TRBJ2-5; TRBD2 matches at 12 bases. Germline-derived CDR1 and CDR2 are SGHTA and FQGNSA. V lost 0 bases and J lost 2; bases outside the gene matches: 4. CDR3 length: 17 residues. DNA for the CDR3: TGTGCCAGCAGCTTAGCCCCGGGACTAGCGGGTCAAGAGACCCAGTACTTC. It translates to CASSLAPGLAGQETQYF.

The CDR3 region is CASSLAGMDTEAFF. The CDR3 nucleotides read TGTGCCAGCAGCCTCGCGGGTATGGACACTGAAGCTTTCTTT. This chain uses TRBV7-2 with TRBJ1-1, with D unclear. V lost 5 bases to trimming and J lost 3 bases, with 13 bases between them. This CDR3 has 14 amino acids. The germline V gene encodes CDR1 SGHTA and CDR2 FQGNSA.

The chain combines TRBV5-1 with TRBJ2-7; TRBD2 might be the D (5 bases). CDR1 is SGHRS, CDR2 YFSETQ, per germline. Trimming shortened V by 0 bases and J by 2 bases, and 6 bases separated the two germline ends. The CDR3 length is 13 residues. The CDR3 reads CASSLGRTYEQYF. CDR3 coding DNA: TGCGCCAGCAGCTTGGGGAGGACCTACGAGCAGTACTTC.